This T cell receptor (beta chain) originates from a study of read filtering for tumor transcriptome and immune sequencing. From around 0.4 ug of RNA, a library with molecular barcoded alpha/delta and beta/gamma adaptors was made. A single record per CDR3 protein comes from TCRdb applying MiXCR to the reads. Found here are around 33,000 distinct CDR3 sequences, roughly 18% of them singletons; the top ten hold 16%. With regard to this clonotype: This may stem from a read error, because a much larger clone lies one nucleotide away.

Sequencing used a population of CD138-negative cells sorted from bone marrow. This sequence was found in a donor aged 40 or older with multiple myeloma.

CDR3 DNA: TGTGCTAGCAGCCCCAGGGGTCGGGCCAATCAGCCCCAGCATTTT. It codes for CASSPRGRANQPQHF. The genes are TRBV7-7 and TRBJ1-5; D perhaps matches TRBD1 (6 bases). There are 15 residues in the CDR3. Germline-derived CDR1 and CDR2 are SSHAT and FNYEAQ (reference sequence).